This is a list of T cell receptor beta chains from one sample in a study of T cell repertoires in cytomegalovirus infection. TCRdb analysed the reads with MiXCR anew, one entry per CDR3 protein. The sample yields about 60,000 distinct CDR3 sequences, roughly 32% seen once. Their cognate antigens are unknown. The sequencing sample was made of PBMCs, sequenced either directly or after in vitro stimulation (not recorded which). The receptor source for this set is a human donor in good health (CMV status not recorded). Some clones in this sample may be carry-over from other donors' samples. Each CDR3 is given with its conserved first and last residue. D genes are given only for firm matches. Clone size is not always given. Where it is, it says once, few, many or a class for expanded clones.

clone size	CDR3 length	D gene	V gene	J gene	CDR3 protein	CDR3 DNA
.	16	.	TRBV27	TRBJ1-1	CASFSPGGGRDTEAFF	TGTGCCAGCTTCTCCCCAGGCGGGGGGCGGGACACTGAAGCTTTCTTT
few	15	.	TRBV7-6	TRBJ2-3	CASSGGGLTTDTQYF	TGTGCCAGCAGTGGAGGGGGCCTTACCACAGATACGCAGTATTTT
.	13	.	TRBV18	TRBJ2-5	CASSPRGRETQYF	TGTGCCAGCTCACCACGGGGGCGAGAGACCCAGTACTTC
few	13	TRBD2	TRBV20-1	TRBJ2-1	CSANRDYLNEQFF	TGCAGTGCAAACCGGGACTACCTCAATGAGCAGTTCTTC
.	13	.	TRBV4-3	TRBJ2-1	CASSQERQDEQFF	TGCGCCAGCAGCCAAGAGAGGCAGGATGAGCAGTTCTTC
few	15	.	TRBV20-1	TRBJ1-1	CSARPWGILNTEAFF	TGCAGTGCTAGACCTTGGGGGATCCTGAACACTGAAGCTTTCTTT
few	12	.	TRBV6-1	TRBJ2-7	CATEEWFYEQYF	TGTGCCACCGAGGAATGGTTCTACGAGCAGTACTTC
.	15	.	TRBV11-3	TRBJ2-5	CASSLDRGRQETQYF	TGTGCCAGCAGCTTAGATCGGGGAAGGCAAGAGACCCAGTACTTC
few	13	.	TRBV20-1	TRBJ2-7	CSARVAGSYEQYF	TGCAGTGCTAGAGTGGCAGGATCCTACGAGCAGTACTTC
.	14	.	TRBV7-6	TRBJ1-3	CASNEVSSGNTIYF	TGTGCCAGCAACGAGGTTAGCTCTGGAAACACCATATATTTT
.	15	TRBD1	TRBV12-5	TRBJ2-1	CASGRGTGFYNEQFF	TGTGCTAGTGGTCGTGGGACAGGTTTTTACAATGAGCAGTTCTTC
few	14	.	TRBV6-4	TRBJ1-5	CASSRDYSNQPQHF	TGTGCCAGCAGCCGGGACTATAGCAATCAGCCCCAGCATTTT
.	14	TRBD2	TRBV6-5	TRBJ2-5	CASSVEAGVKTQYF	TGTGCCAGCAGTGTTGAAGCGGGAGTTAAGACCCAGTACTTC
.	15	TRBD1	TRBV23-1	TRBJ1-5	CASSPSGQRNQPQHF	TGCGCCAGCAGCCCATCGGGACAGCGGAATCAGCCCCAGCATTTT
few	16	TRBD1	TRBV19	TRBJ2-2	CATSTRQGANTGELFF	TGTGCCACCTCAACGAGGCAGGGGGCGAACACCGGGGAGCTGTTTTTT
.	12	.	TRBV7-6	TRBJ2-7	CASSLGYDEQYF	TGTGCCAGCAGCTTAGGATACGACGAGCAGTACTTC
many	15	TRBD2	TRBV7-6	TRBJ2-7	CASSPRSGRAPEQYF	TGTGCCAGCAGCCCCCGAAGCGGGAGGGCCCCCGAGCAGTACTTC
.	15	.	TRBV4-1	TRBJ1-2	CASSQNDRVNYGYTF	TGCGCCAGCAGCCAAAACGACAGAGTGAACTATGGCTACACCTTC
.	15	.	TRBV12-3/TRBV12-4	TRBJ1-1	CASSDRGTSNTEAFF	TGTGCCAGCAGCGATCGGGGGACTTCGAACACTGAAGCTTTCTTT
.	17	TRBD2	TRBV7-9	TRBJ2-1	CASSLAWEREGYNEQFF	TGTGCCAGCAGCTTAGCGTGGGAGCGGGAGGGTTACAATGAGCAGTTCTTC
.	17	TRBD2	TRBV7-2	TRBJ2-7	CASSFSGVAGGAYEQYF	TGTGCCAGCAGCTTTTCTGGGGTGGCGGGAGGGGCCTACGAGCAGTACTTC
.	14	.	TRBV20-1	TRBJ2-1	CSATRTLADNEQFF	TGCAGTGCTACCCGGACCCTTGCGGACAATGAGCAGTTCTTC
few	17	.	TRBV7-6	TRBJ2-5	CASSLVPTSIGRETQYF	TGTGCCAGCAGCTTAGTCCCTACTAGCATTGGAAGAGAGACCCAGTACTTC
medium-sized	15	TRBD2	TRBV7-2	TRBJ2-7	CASSYGLAVDYEQYF	TGTGCCAGCAGCTATGGACTAGCGGTAGACTACGAGCAGTACTTC
few	12	TRBD1	TRBV15	TRBJ2-7	CATSGQGYEQYF	TGTGCCACCAGTGGACAGGGCTACGAGCAGTACTTC
few	12	.	TRBV5-4	TRBJ2-1	CASSLNLNEQFF	TGTGCCAGCAGCTTGAATTTGAATGAGCAGTTCTTC
few	14	.	TRBV19	TRBJ2-1	CASSMGPLGNEQFF	TGTGCCAGTAGTATGGGACCCCTAGGGAATGAGCAGTTCTTC
many	15	TRBD2	TRBV4-3	TRBJ2-7	CASSQEAGRTYEQYF	TGCGCCAGCAGCCAAGAGGCCGGGAGGACCTACGAGCAGTACTTC